The following is a T cell receptor (beta chain) sequence with its context. Germline lookup yields CDR1 SNHLY and CDR2 FYNNEI. V was shortened by 9 bases and J by 1 base, with 14 bases between the two germline ends. The CDR3 contains 14 residues. This entry belongs to a study of blood T cell repertoires in COVID-19. The overall study: Sample material is recorded as cDNA or gDNA derived from T cells, B-cell-depleted T cells, or PBMCs.

In the original processing: It was from reference gene primer amplification that nucleated cell counts were estimated. The repertoire was sequenced with immunoSEQ multiplex PCR; TCRdb's copy has only in-frame clones and lacks some. The V and J calls and clone size come from that table; D and trimming were worked out from the DNA. The table records around 190,000 clones, around 85% of them present only once. Material: peripheral blood. The rearrangement links TRBV2 to TRBJ2-3, with D perhaps matching TRBD1 (6 bases). The source is a woman aged 60-75 years with acute or convalescent COVID-19. CDR3 in DNA: TGTGCCAGTTCGGCGCAGGGGCGCACAGATACGCAGTATTTT. As protein: CASSAQGRTDTQYF.